Listed here are 16 T cell receptor beta chains from one sample, sequenced in a study of PD-1 blockade in classical Hodgkin lymphoma. Produced via immunoSEQ multiplex PCR; TCRdb's table is partial and in-frame only. The table lists about 46,000 clones, approximately 90% of them singletons. Indicated time point: newly diagnosed, previously untreated cHL patient sample. The sequenced sample consisted of peripheral blood mononuclear cells (PBMCs). These receptors all come from a human donor with classical Hodgkin lymphoma.

J is TRBJ2-7 and V is TRBV6-1; the D gene is possibly TRBD1 (6 bases). Germline lookup yields CDR1 MNHNS and CDR2 SASEGT. The CDR3 is 14 residues long. The germline V and J ends were trimmed by 8 bases and 0 bases, with 14 bases remaining between them. The CDR3 here is CASGDRPTSYEQYF. The DNA for the CDR3 is TGTGCCAGCGGAGACAGGCCGACCTCCTACGAGCAGTACTTC.

This chain connects TRBV4-1 to TRBJ1-1, with D possibly matching TRBD1 (5 bases). Germline CDR1 is MGHRA and CDR2 is YSYEKL. There are 15 residues in the CDR3. The V gene lost 1 base and the J gene lost 5 bases, with 14 bases spanning the gap. The CDR3 DNA follows: TGCGCCAGCAGCCAAGCCCCACCCGGGGGGACTGAAGCTTTCTTT. It translates to CASSQAPPGGTEAFF.

This clone was seen a single time. The rearrangement links TRBV27 to TRBJ2-3; the D is unclear. V was cut by 2 bases and J by 5 bases, with 8 bases left in between. The CDR3 sequence is 13 residues long. The germline gives CDR1 MNHEY, CDR2 SMNVEV (reference sequence). CDR3 loop: CASSLTLRDTQYF. The CDR3 DNA follows: TGTGCCAGCAGTTTAACCCTCCGAGATACGCAGTATTTT.

CDR3 protein: CASSVDNGDTQYF. For the CDR3, the DNA is TGTGCCAGCAGCGTAGATAACGGGGATACGCAGTATTTT. V gene TRBV9 combines with J gene TRBJ2-3; D remains unclear. The CDR3 sequence is 13 residues long. CDR1 SGDLS and CDR2 YYNGEE come from the germline V gene. Between the trimmed V and J ends, which lost 0 bases and 6 bases, there was a span of 8 bases.

The chain combines TRBV23-1 with TRBJ2-1; D perhaps matches TRBD2 (6 bases). TRBV23-1 falls under the ORF class, with uncertain function. The CDR3 is 19 residues long. V lost 7 bases and J lost 3, with 28 bases in between. DNA of the CDR3: TGCGCCAGCACTCCCGTCCAGGGAGGTAAAGCGGAGATCTACAATGAGCAGTTCTTC. Encoded protein: CASTPVQGGKAEIYNEQFF.

The genes are TRBV5-4 and TRBJ1-4; the D gene is possibly TRBD1 (5 bases). Germline V gene lookup returns CDR1 SGHNT and CDR2 YYREEE (reference sequence). The CDR3 is 14 residues long. V gave up 7 bases and J gave up 8 bases, with 18 bases separating them. The CDR3 DNA is TGTGCCAGCCCCCTGGGGGGAATGGGGGAAAAACTGTTTTTT. Translation gives CASPLGGMGEKLFF.

This chain links TRBV5-1 with TRBJ2-1; D is possibly TRBD2 (5 bases). Trimming cost V 4 bases and J 6 bases, with 11 bases left between them. Germline assignment: CDR1 SGHRS and CDR2 YFSETQ. The CDR3 spans 13 residues. The CDR3 DNA reads as TGCGCCAGCAGCCCCCAAGCGGTCAATGAGCAGTTCTTC. This sequence encodes CASSPQAVNEQFF.

The genes are TRBV14 and TRBJ2-1; 8 bases align to TRBD1. From germline, CDR1 is SGHDN and CDR2 FVKESK. The CDR3 extends over 15 amino acids. J gave up 4 bases and V 4 bases, and 6 bases lay outside the gene matches. CDR3 DNA sequence: TGTGCCAGCAGCCTTTTAGGACAGGGATACAATGAGCAGTTCTTC. This sequence encodes CASSLLGQGYNEQFF.

The J gene is TRBJ2-1, the V gene TRBV2, with 13 bases fitting TRBD2. Trimming cost V 5 bases and J 4 bases; bases outside gene matches: 2. CDR3 length: 15 residues. CDR1 is SNHLY, CDR2 FYNNEI, per germline. This CDR3 is CASSLLAGGYNEQFF. In DNA form, the CDR3 reads TGTGCCAGCAGTTTACTAGCGGGAGGGTACAATGAGCAGTTCTTC.

Of note for this clone: The junction and the germline gene differ at one end; a read error may be behind it. This rearrangement joins TRBV9 to TRBJ1-2; no clear D. The CDR3 runs 12 residues. The germline CDR1 and CDR2 sequences are SGDLS and YYNGEE. The CDR3 DNA follows: TGTGCCAGCAGCGCCCAGTGGGATGGTTACACCTTC. This translates into CASSAQWDGYTF.

CDR3 region: CASSLGGGPNQPQHF. The CDR3 DNA reads as TGTGCCAGCAGCTTGGGGGGGGGCCCCAATCAGCCCCAGCATTTT. The chain couples TRBV5-6 to TRBJ1-5; D perhaps matches TRBD1 (6 bases). CDR3 size: 15 residues. From germline, CDR1 is SGHDT and CDR2 YYEEEE. V lost 0 bases and J 3 bases, leaving 10 bases between the germline ends.

The chain couples TRBV29-1 to TRBJ2-5; D remains ambiguous. The CDR3 contains 12 residues. V lost 6 bases and J lost 2, with 10 bases in between. From germline, CDR1 is SQVTM and CDR2 ANQGSEA. The CDR3 nucleotides are TGCAGCGTCACCCCGGTTCAAGAGACCCAGTACTTC. Its protein is CSVTPVQETQYF. The variable domain in full, completed from reference TRBV29-1 and TRBJ2-5, reads SAVISQKPSRDICQRGTSLTIQCQVDSQVTMMFWYRQQPGQSLTLIATANQGSEATYESGFVIDKFPISRPNLTFSTLTVSNMSPEDSSIYLCSVTPVQETQYFGPGTRLLVL.

A single count supports this clone. The chain couples TRBV19 to TRBJ1-1, with a possible D match to TRBD1 (6 bases). This CDR3 is built from 15 residues. Germline assignment: CDR1 LNHDA and CDR2 SQIVND (reference sequence). V was pared by 5 bases and J by 3 bases, with 16 bases between. CDR3 nucleotide sequence: TGTGCCAGTAGTCAGGGGAAACGCGCGGACACTGAAGCTTTCTTT. Its protein product is CASSQGKRADTEAFF. The variable domain in full, with the rest retrieved from reference TRBV19 and TRBJ1-1, is DGGITQSPKYLFRKEGQNVTLSCEQNLNHDAMYWYRQDPGQGLRLIYYSQIVNDFQKGDIAEGYSVSREKKESFPLTVTSAQKNPTAFYLCASSQGKRADTEAFFGQGTRLTVV.

Concerning this clone itself: The junction shows a germline mismatch at one end, possibly a read error. The V call is TRBV6-5, the J call TRBJ1-1; D gene uncertain. Germline V gene data show CDR1 as MNHEY and CDR2 as SVGAGI. The CDR3 runs 14 residues. CDR3 sequence (DNA): TGTGCCAGCAGTTACACCGGGAGGAACGCTGAAGCTTTCTTT. As protein: CASSYTGRNAEAFF.

This sequence joins TRBV29-1 and TRBJ2-2; D gene ambiguous. The V and J ends lost 6 bases and 1 base respectively, with 9 bases between them. The CDR3 totals 13 residues. Germline V gene sequence: CDR1 SQVTM, CDR2 ANQGSEA. In DNA form, the CDR3 reads TGCAGCGTCGGTAGAGGGAACACCGGGGAGCTGTTTTTT. It specifies CSVGRGNTGELFF.

This sequence joins TRBV4-1 and TRBJ1-1; no reliable D call. CDR3 length: 15 amino acids. The germline V gene has CDR1 MGHRA and CDR2 YSYEKL. The germline V and J ends were trimmed by 4 bases and 8 bases, with 20 bases remaining between them. The CDR3: CASSRTPRGSGEAFF. CDR3 in DNA: TGCGCCAGCAGCCGAACACCCCGTGGATCGGGGGAAGCTTTCTTT.